This record looks at one T cell receptor (beta chain) sequence and its context. This CDR3 region has 15 residues. Unmatched junction bases numbered 6, after V lost 4 bases and J lost 4 bases. The germline V gene encodes CDR1 MDHEN and CDR2 SYDVKM. The sample is drawn from a study of blood T cell repertoires in COVID-19. Study at large: Material from acute and convalescent COVID-19 was sourced from the United States, Italy and Spain.

Methods used by the authors: Nucleated cell number was recorded as an estimate derived from reference gene primer amplification. Method: immunoSEQ multiplex PCR; TCRdb's copy keeps in-frame clones and lacks some. V and J calls and clone size come straight from that table; D and trimming were deduced from the DNA. The sample includes fewer than 45,000 clones, about nine tenths of them seen just once. This TCR derives from a woman younger than 45 in a cohort sampled during active COVID-19. Sequencing was done on a sample of peripheral blood. The chain links TRBV28 to TRBJ1-5; 8 bases map to TRBD1. As DNA, the CDR3 is TGTGCCAGCAGTTCAGGACAGGGCGCGAATCAGCCCCAGCATTTT. Its translation is CASSSGQGANQPQHF. Full variable domain (outside the CDR3, taken from reference TRBV28 and TRBJ1-5): DVKVTQSSRYLVKRTGEKVFLECVQDMDHENMFWYRQDPGLGLRLIYFSYDVKMKEKGDIPEGYSVSREKKERFSLILESASTNQTSMYLCASSSGQGANQPQHFGDGTRLSIL.